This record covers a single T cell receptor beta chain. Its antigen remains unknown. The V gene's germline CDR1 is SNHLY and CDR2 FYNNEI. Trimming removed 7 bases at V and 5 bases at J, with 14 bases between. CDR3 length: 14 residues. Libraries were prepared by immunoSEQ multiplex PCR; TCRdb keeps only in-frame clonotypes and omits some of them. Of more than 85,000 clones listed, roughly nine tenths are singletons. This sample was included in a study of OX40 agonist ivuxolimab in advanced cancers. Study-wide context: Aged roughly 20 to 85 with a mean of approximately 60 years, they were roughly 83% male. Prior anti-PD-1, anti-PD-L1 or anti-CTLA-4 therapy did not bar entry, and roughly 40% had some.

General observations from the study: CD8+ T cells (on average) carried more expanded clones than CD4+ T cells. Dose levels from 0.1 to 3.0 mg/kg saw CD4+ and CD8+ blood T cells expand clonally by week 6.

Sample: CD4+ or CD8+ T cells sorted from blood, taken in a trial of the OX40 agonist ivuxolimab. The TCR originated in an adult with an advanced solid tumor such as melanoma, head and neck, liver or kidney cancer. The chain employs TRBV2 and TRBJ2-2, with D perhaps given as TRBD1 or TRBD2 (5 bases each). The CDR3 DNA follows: TGTGCCAGCAAGTCGGGGCCTGATACCGGGGAGCTGTTTTTT. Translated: CASKSGPDTGELFF.